One sample yielded the 14 T cell receptor beta chains listed below, sequenced in a study of blood T cells in healthy people across ages. PCR was performed a second time for roughly 7 to 12 cycles using a sample-barcoded 5' primer and a J-beta primer mix. TCRdb re-called the 5' RACE reads through MiXCR, storing one row per CDR3 protein. The data show about 1 million distinct CDR3 sequences, less than 25% seen once. These data were also filed under a second study, of T cells of mothers and their children.

The specimen was blood. These receptors were collected from a girl aged 2 to 10 in good health.

In this sample, this clonotype turned up a few times. This chain uses TRBV5-5 with TRBJ2-5; possible D gene TRBD2, 6 bases. The tail of the sequence fits TRBJ2-1 better, so the J call may be wrong. The CDR3 runs to 15 residues. Germline V gene lookup returns CDR1 SGHKS and CDR2 YYEKEE (reference sequence). In nucleotides, the CDR3 is TGTGCCAGCAGCTTTCTGGCGGGAATTTACAATGAGCAGTTCTTC. The encoded protein is CASSFLAGIYNEQFF.

The genes are TRBV4-3 and TRBJ2-5; tentatively, D is TRBD1 or TRBD2 (6 bases each). Gene TRBJ2-1 matches the end of the DNA better, so the J call may be wrong. CDR3 length: 15 residues. The germline V gene encodes CDR1 LGHNA and CDR2 YSLEER. The CDR3 region is CASSQDQLGGDEQFF. CDR3 nucleotides: TGCGCCAGCAGCCAAGATCAGTTGGGGGGCGACGAGCAGTTCTTC.

V and J are TRBV20-1 and TRBJ2-1, with D perhaps being TRBD1 or TRBD2 (6 bases each). Between the trimmed V and J ends, which lost 2 bases and 7 bases, there was a span of 15 bases. The CDR3 length is 14 residues. The germline V gene has CDR1 DFQATT and CDR2 SNEGSKA (reference sequence). The CDR3 DNA follows: TGCAGTGCTAGAACCGCTCGGAGGGGGAATGAGCAGTTCTTC. This sequence encodes CSARTARRGNEQFF.

The J gene is TRBJ2-7, the V gene TRBV9; D not resolved. The CDR3 is 13 amino acids. V dropped 0 bases and J dropped 5 bases, with 9 bases sitting between them. In germline, CDR1 is SGDLS, CDR2 YYNGEE. The CDR3 spells CASSVGSTDEQYF. The CDR3, as DNA: TGTGCCAGCAGCGTAGGTAGCACCGACGAGCAGTACTTC.

The chain joins TRBV2 to TRBJ2-5; TRBD2 might be the D (7 bases). The J call is doubtful: the DNA matches TRBJ2-1 better. CDR3 length equals 12 residues. CDR1 and CDR2 from the germline V gene are SNHLY and FYNNEI. The CDR3 DNA reads TGTGCCAGCAAGGGGGGGGTCAATGAGCAGTTCTTC. Encoded protein: CASKGGVNEQFF.

About this clonotype: The conserved closing phenylalanine or tryptophan is absent in this CDR3, likely reflecting a read error. The genes are TRBV12-3 or TRBV12-4 and TRBJ2-5; D is unclear. CDR3 length equals 12 residues. V lost 5 bases to trimming and J lost 7 bases, with 11 bases between them. The CDR3 region is CASSEDGWTQYL. The CDR3 DNA reads TGTGCCAGCAGTGAGGATGGATGGACCCAGTACCTC.

This clonotype was observed a few times. Relative to the germline gene, one junction end is altered; a read error may explain this. V usage is TRBV7-9 and J usage is TRBJ2-4, with a possible D match to TRBD1 (6 bases). The CDR3 totals 12 residues. Germline V lookup: CDR1 SEHNR, CDR2 FQNEAQ (reference sequence). CDR3 in amino acids: CAGRGIEGIQYF. For the CDR3, the DNA is TGTGCCGGCAGGGGTATAGAAGGGATTCAGTACTTC. Combining the CDR3 with reference TRBV7-9 and TRBJ2-4 gives the whole variable domain DTGVSQNPRHKITKRGQNVTFRCDPISEHNRLYWYRQTLGQGPEFLTYFQNEAQLEKSRLLSDRFSAERPKGSFSTLEIQRTEQGDSAMYLCAGRGIEGIQYFGAGTRLSVL.

The chain combines TRBV20-1 with TRBJ2-7, with D hard to call. Germline loops: CDR1 DFQATT, CDR2 SNEGSKA (reference sequence). Trimming left V 0 bases short and J 1 base short, with 13 bases between. This CDR3 has 15 amino acids. The CDR3 region is CSARDGPNPSYEQYF. Here the CDR3 DNA reads TGCAGTGCTAGAGACGGGCCAAATCCTTCCTACGAGCAGTACTTC.

The chain recombines TRBV28 with TRBJ2-5; no definite D call. The V end was cut by 5 bases, the J end by 1 base, with 11 bases between. The CDR3 has 14 amino acids. The germline V gene has CDR1 MDHEN and CDR2 SYDVKM. The CDR3 region has the DNA TGTGCCAGCAGTATTCTTCCTAGCCAAGAGACCCAGTACTTC. This sequence encodes CASSILPSQETQYF.

This sequence joins TRBV5-1 and TRBJ2-5; 11 bases align to TRBD1. The tail of the sequence fits TRBJ2-1 better, so the J call may be wrong. Germline V gene sequence: CDR1 SGHRS, CDR2 YFSETQ. The CDR3 consists of 15 residues. As DNA, the CDR3 is TGCGCCAGCAGCTGGACAGGGGGCCCCTACAATGAGCAGTTCTTC. Protein product: CASSWTGGPYNEQFF.

The V gene is TRBV5-5, the J gene TRBJ2-5, with 9 positions matching TRBD2. Germline V CDR1 and CDR2: SGHKS, YYEKEE (reference sequence). The CDR3 totals 18 residues. The V segment lost 0 bases and the J segment 11 bases; nucleotides outside the gene matches: 20. CDR3 in DNA: TGTGCCAGCAGCTTGGGGGCGGGAGGGCCCCGAAGACCTCTGGAGCAGTACTTC. Amino acid sequence: CASSLGAGGPRRPLEQYF.

This clonotype was detected only once. The genes are TRBV5-1 and TRBJ2-7; D gene unclear. The germline gives CDR1 SGHRS, CDR2 YFSETQ. With 2 bases removed from V and 2 bases from J, the gap between germline ends came to 8 bases. This CDR3 comprises 13 residues. The chain's CDR3 is CASSFELTYEQYF. CDR3 in DNA: TGCGCCAGCAGCTTTGAATTAACCTACGAGCAGTACTTC.

This chain uses TRBV4-1 with TRBJ2-1, with TRBD2 matching over 9 bases. V lost 1 base and J lost 3; bases outside the gene matches: 4. Germline CDR1 MGHRA, CDR2 YSYEKL. The length of the CDR3 is 16 residues. The CDR3 spells CASSQGASGIYNEQFF. The CDR3 nucleotides read TGCGCCAGCAGCCAAGGGGCTAGCGGGATCTACAATGAGCAGTTCTTC.

This chain joins TRBV6-2 or TRBV6-3 and TRBJ2-7; 7 nucleotides align to TRBD1. The V gene's germline CDR1 is MNHEY and CDR2 SVGEGT. With 8 bases clipped from V and 0 bases from J, the junction kept 10 bases outside the gene matches. The CDR3 length is 15 residues. The CDR3 loop is CASGQTGNPSYEQYF. The CDR3 nucleotides read TGTGCCAGCGGCCAGACAGGGAATCCCTCCTACGAGCAGTACTTC.